This T cell receptor beta chain was profiled in a study of T cell responses to AZD1222 COVID-19 vaccine. Some clones are missing from TCRdb's copy, which holds only in-frame ones; the method was immunoSEQ multiplex PCR. The repertoire holds more than 150,000 clones, with about nine tenths as singletons. Study conclusions and caveats: A mostly white British donor set with more females was recruited, and clonal diversity was possibly underestimated.

J lost 8 bases, V lost 6 bases, and 4 bases had no gene match. Germline CDR1 MDHEN, CDR2 SYDVKM. CDR3 length: 12 amino acids. This clone was seen once. The antigen is unknown. The genes are TRBV28 and TRBJ1-2, with 9 positions matching TRBD1. The sample was peripheral blood, taken on day 0 of AZD1222 vaccination. The clonotype was recovered from an adult in good health. For the CDR3, the DNA is TGTGCCAGCAGGCCGACAGGGGGAGGCTACACCTTC. This translates into CASRPTGGGYTF.